What follows describes a single T cell receptor (beta chain). Antigen: not known. The PCR contained 60 Vbeta and 13 Jbeta primers. Using immunoSEQ multiplex PCR, the repertoire was profiled, and TCRdb retains in-frame clones only, with some absent. The data show some 180,000 clones, roughly 80% seen once. The CDR3 has 14 residues. V shed 0 bases, J shed 5 bases, and the junction held 2 bases outside the gene matches. Per germline, CDR1 MGHRA and CDR2 YSYEKL. The data derive from a study of cytomegalovirus exposure and HLA in healthy donors. Study outcomes and limitations: Follow-up analysis later connected one missense variant in DCLRE1C with trimming of TCR beta V- and J-genes.

The receptor's source is a male donor in good health and CMV-seronegative. Sequences were obtained from PBMCs. The V and J genes are TRBV4-1 and TRBJ2-5; TRBD2 aligns across 8 bases. CDR3 amino acids: CASSQEGLVETQYF. The CDR3, as DNA: TGCGCCAGCAGCCAAGAGGGACTAGTGGAGACCCAGTACTTC.